This T cell receptor beta chain was identified during a study of CD8+CD57+ T cells in acquired aplastic anemia. The germline V gene has CDR1 SNHLY and CDR2 FYNNEI. With 8 bases removed from V and 8 bases from J, the gap between germline ends came to 24 bases. The CDR3 totals 15 residues. All patients picked for sequencing had shown, by flow cytometry, an expansion of CD8+CD57+ cells. This clonotype was seen a few times. This may come from a read error, since a much larger clone is one base off. The study profiled TCR beta VDJ and CDR3 using genomic DNA as template. TCRdb reanalysed the reads using MiXCR and keeps one entry per CDR3 protein. This table has 130,000 or so distinct CDR3 sequences, almost 40% appearing once.

The sequenced material came from sorted CD4+, CD8+, or CD8+CD57+ T cells (not recorded which) from PBMCs. The gene calls are TRBV2 and TRBJ1-2; the D is unclear. This sequence was found in a human donor with aplastic anemia. This CDR3 is CASSLLGRLQSGYTF. CDR3 nucleotides: TGTGCCAGCTCTCTTTTAGGGCGGCTCCAAAGCGGCTACACCTTC.